This T cell receptor beta chain was profiled in a study of T-cell reconstitution after alpha-beta-depleted transplantation in children. This CDR3 comprises 13 residues. The V end was cut by 7 bases, the J end by 3 bases, with 12 bases between. The germline V gene has CDR1 SGHRS and CDR2 YFSETQ. The TCRbeta library incorporated unique molecular identifiers. MiXCR, applied by TCRdb to the PCR reads, yields one record per CDR3 protein. The sample contains more than 90,000 distinct CDR3 sequences, about a tenth of which appear only once. Sequencing used PBMCs, obtained before TCRalphabeta/CD19-depleted stem cell transplant. This TCR was recovered from a boy younger than 10 with acute lymphoblastic leukemia, due to receive a stem cell transplant. The chain joins TRBV5-1 to TRBJ2-3; no reliable D call. In DNA form, the CDR3 reads TGCGCCAGCCGAATGACCCCGACAGATACGCAGTATTTT. This sequence encodes CASRMTPTDTQYF.